Presented here are 20 T cell receptor beta chains from one specimen sequenced in a study of blood T cell repertoires in COVID-19 (TCRdb year 2020). The library relied on the immunoSEQ multiplex PCR assay. The table was pulled from immuneACCESS by TCRdb, which kept in-frame rearrangements only. Such tables lose some clones; where checked, under half of the loss comes from unresolved V genes, and the rest has no known cause. This sample comprises about 40,000 clones, more than 85% of them detected only once. Around 20% of the sample lies in the top ten. The specimen was peripheral blood. The receptors originated from a man aged 50-60 years in a cohort sampled during active COVID-19.

In nucleotides, the CDR3 is TGCGCCAGCAGCCATAGCGGGAGAGATACCGGGGAGCTGTTTTTT. It yields the protein CASSHSGRDTGELFF. J is TRBJ2-2 and V is TRBV4-1; 9 nucleotides line up with TRBD2. In germline, CDR1 is MGHRA, CDR2 YSYEKL. J was trimmed by 5 bases and V by 3 bases; bases with no gene match: 4. This CDR3 comprises 15 residues.

This chain uses TRBV5-1 with TRBJ2-1; TRBD2 matches at 8 bases. In germline, CDR1 is SGHRS, CDR2 YFSETQ. The trim removed 2 bases at V and 5 bases at J, leaving 3 bases unmatched. The CDR3 is 14 residues long. The CDR3 here is CASSFLAGHNEQFF. The CDR3 DNA reads TGCGCCAGCAGCTTTTTAGCGGGGCACAATGAGCAGTTCTTC.

This sequence joins TRBV24-1 and TRBJ1-5; no definite D call. With 5 bases removed from V and 6 bases from J, the gap between germline ends came to 25 bases. This CDR3 comprises 18 residues. Germline CDR1 and CDR2: KGHDR and SFDVKD. The CDR3 DNA sequence: TGTGCCACCAGTGCCCCTAAACCCCCCGGTGTTCTTTTTCAGCCCCAGCATTTT. This codes for CATSAPKPPGVLFQPQHF.

The V gene is TRBV5-6, the J gene TRBJ2-7; TRBD1 matches at 8 bases. V lost 0 bases, J lost 6 bases, and 14 bases stayed unmatched. This CDR3 region has 17 residues. Germline V gene lookup returns CDR1 SGHDT and CDR2 YYEEEE. CDR3 nucleotides: TGTGCCAGCAGCTTGGGGGTAGGTGGACAGGGACTGGGCGAGCAGTACGTC. Translated: CASSLGVGGQGLGEQYV.

This chain links TRBV5-4 with TRBJ1-3; a possible D gene is TRBD1 (5 bases). V was shortened by 3 bases and J by 4 bases, with 17 bases between the two germline ends. Per the germline V gene, CDR1 is SGHNT and CDR2 is YYREEE (reference sequence). CDR3 length equals 16 residues. In DNA form, the CDR3 reads TGTGCCAGCAGCTCGGGACTCGAAGGCTCCGGAAACACCATATATTTT. This encodes CASSSGLEGSGNTIYF. Drawing the rest from reference TRBV5-4 and TRBJ1-3, the complete variable domain is ETGVTQSPTHLIKTRGQQVTLRCSSQSGHNTVSWYQQALGQGPQFIFQYYREEENGRGNFPPRFSGLQFPNYSSELNVNALELDDSALYLCASSSGLEGSGNTIYFGEGSWLTVV.

This clone was detected once. This chain uses TRBV12-3 or TRBV12-4 with TRBJ2-7, with D possibly being TRBD1 (5 bases). The CDR3 is 13 residues long. V was trimmed by 1 base and J by 7 bases, leaving 11 bases between them. This chain's CDR3 is CASSLVQVEEQYF. The DNA of the CDR3 is TGTGCCAGCAGTTTAGTACAGGTCGAAGAGCAGTACTTC.

J is TRBJ1-4 and V is TRBV19; tentative D call: TRBD1 (6 bases). V was cut by 7 bases and J by 5 bases, with 20 bases left in between. Germline CDR1 reads LNHDA; CDR2 reads SQIVND (reference sequence). The CDR3 has 16 amino acids. This chain's CDR3 is CASISHLAGANEKLFF. The CDR3 DNA sequence: TGTGCCAGTATTTCACACCTGGCGGGGGCGAATGAAAAACTGTTTTTT.

The chain joins TRBV30 to TRBJ1-1; TRBD1 aligns across 8 bases. This CDR3 region has 13 residues. Unmatched junction bases numbered 11, after V lost 4 bases and J lost 10 bases. Looked up from germline, CDR1 is GTSNPN and CDR2 is SVGIG (reference sequence). CDR3 bases: TGTGCCTGGATCAGACAGGGGACTGTGACAGCTTTCTTT. It specifies CAWIRQGTVTAFF. The full variable domain, with the rest looked up from reference TRBV30 and TRBJ1-1, is SQTIHQWPATLVQPVGSPLSLECTVEGTSNPNLYWYRQAAGRGLQLLFYSVGIGQISSEVPQNLSASRPQDRQFILSSKKLLLSDSGFYLCAWIRQGTVTAFFGQGTRLTVV.

This chain uses TRBV28 with TRBJ2-4; TRBD1 matches at 7 bases. CDR3 length: 16 amino acids. Germline loops: CDR1 MDHEN, CDR2 SYDVKM. Trimming removed 4 bases from V and 6 bases from J; junction bases left unmatched: 12. The CDR3 spells CASSSILQGYRNIQYF. CDR3 sequence (DNA): TGTGCCAGCAGTTCAATCCTACAGGGGTATCGAAACATTCAGTACTTC.

The chain couples TRBV9 to TRBJ2-3, with 8 bases identical to TRBD2. The CDR3 runs 13 residues. J lost 2 bases, V lost 6 bases, and 2 bases had no gene match. Germline V gene sequence: CDR1 SGDLS, CDR2 YYNGEE. The CDR3 here is CASTGGHTDTQYF. The CDR3, as DNA: TGTGCCAGCACGGGAGGGCACACAGATACGCAGTATTTT.

J is TRBJ2-3 and V is TRBV7-9, with a possible D match to TRBD2 (5 bases). The CDR3 runs to 18 residues. CDR1 is SEHNR and CDR2 is FQNEAQ in the germline V gene (reference sequence). Trimming removed 5 bases at V and 4 bases at J, with 25 bases between. This CDR3 is CASSPPAGELPGSDTQYF. DNA of the CDR3: TGTGCCAGCAGCCCCCCGGCTGGGGAGTTACCAGGTTCAGATACGCAGTATTTT.

The rearrangement links TRBV3-1 (or the pseudogene TRBV3-2) to TRBJ2-1, with D possibly TRBD2 on 6 matching bases. V dropped 4 bases and J dropped 13 bases, with 14 bases sitting between them. This CDR3 region has 12 residues. Germline lookup yields CDR1 LGHDT and CDR2 YNNKEL (reference sequence). DNA of the CDR3: TGTGCCAGCAGCCCCACTGGAGCGGGCCAGTTCTTC. This encodes CASSPTGAGQFF.

V gene TRBV2 combines with J gene TRBJ1-1; 7 bases fit TRBD1. The ends lost 1 base at V and 5 bases at J; junction bases unmatched: 7. There are 15 residues in the CDR3. Germline V lookup: CDR1 SNHLY, CDR2 FYNNEI. Here the CDR3 DNA reads TGTGCCAGCAGTGAAGGGGCAGGGGGGTGGACTGAAGCTTTCTTT. It translates to CASSEGAGGWTEAFF.

The chain links TRBV9 to TRBJ1-1; D gene unclear. In germline, CDR1 is SGDLS, CDR2 YYNGEE. The CDR3 consists of 14 residues. V gave up 3 bases and J gave up 5 bases, with 14 bases separating them. CDR3 protein: CASSAYGGQTEAFF. CDR3 in DNA: TGTGCCAGCAGCGCTTACGGAGGTCAAACTGAAGCTTTCTTT.

Worth noting for this clone: Other DNA sequences in this specimen translate into the identical CDR3. The chain has TRBV13 and TRBJ2-5; D is uncertain. CDR1 is PRHDT and CDR2 is FYEKMQ in the germline V gene (reference sequence). V was shortened by 5 bases and J by 5 bases, with 6 bases between the two germline ends. This CDR3 has 11 residues. For the CDR3, the DNA is TGTGCCAGCAGCCCACAGGAGACCCAGTACTTC. Protein: CASSPQETQYF. Combining the CDR3 with reference TRBV13 and TRBJ2-5 gives the whole variable domain AAGVIQSPRHLIKEKRETATLKCYPIPRHDTVYWYQQGPGQDPQFLISFYEKMQSDKGSIPDRFSAQQFSDYHSELNMSSLELGDSALYFCASSPQETQYFGPGTRLLVL.

This clone was observed a few times. This rearrangement joins TRBV10-3 to TRBJ2-5, with a weak D call TRBD2 (5 bases). The V and J ends lost 4 bases and 1 base respectively, with 10 bases between them. There are 14 residues in the CDR3. Germline V gene data show CDR1 as ENHRY and CDR2 as SYGVKD. The CDR3 DNA sequence: TGTGCCATCAGTGGTCCGGGGTCCCAAGAGACCCAGTACTTC. This sequence encodes CAISGPGSQETQYF.

V and J are TRBV9 and TRBJ1-1; D gene ambiguous. Between the trimmed V and J ends, which lost 0 bases and 1 base, there was a span of 10 bases. This CDR3 has 15 residues. Germline V CDR1 and CDR2: SGDLS, YYNGEE. The CDR3 sequence is CASSVVGGSNTEAFF. In DNA, the CDR3 is TGTGCCAGCAGCGTAGTAGGAGGGTCGAACACTGAAGCTTTCTTT.

Only a few counts were recorded for this clone. The same CDR3 is also encoded by other DNA sequences in this sample. For the CDR3, the DNA is TGTGCCAGCAGTTACGGGCAGGGTGGCAATCAGCCCCAGCATTTT. Residues: CASSYGQGGNQPQHF. This sequence joins TRBV6-6 and TRBJ1-5; D might be TRBD1 (5 bases). Trimming took off 2 bases at V and 2 bases at J, with 10 bases between the two ends. Per the germline V gene, CDR1 is MNHNY and CDR2 is SVGAGI (reference sequence). The CDR3 loop spans 15 amino acids.

The genes are TRBV5-6 and TRBJ2-7, with 9 bases matching TRBD1. CDR3 length equals 13 residues. Losses at the gene ends were 5 bases for V and 7 bases for J; bases not matched to a gene: 7. Germline values: CDR1 SGHDT, CDR2 YYEEEE. Written as DNA, the CDR3 is TGTGCCAGCAGTCAGGGACAGGGATGGGAGCAGTACTTC. Amino acid sequence: CASSQGQGWEQYF.

This chain links TRBV19 with TRBJ2-3, with D hard to call. The V end lost 6 bases, the J end lost 4 bases, and 11 bases lay between the germline ends. CDR1 LNHDA and CDR2 SQIVND come from the germline V gene (reference sequence). The CDR3 covers 13 residues. CDR3 amino acids: CASRTQAADTQYF. DNA of the CDR3: TGTGCCAGTAGAACTCAAGCTGCAGATACGCAGTATTTT.